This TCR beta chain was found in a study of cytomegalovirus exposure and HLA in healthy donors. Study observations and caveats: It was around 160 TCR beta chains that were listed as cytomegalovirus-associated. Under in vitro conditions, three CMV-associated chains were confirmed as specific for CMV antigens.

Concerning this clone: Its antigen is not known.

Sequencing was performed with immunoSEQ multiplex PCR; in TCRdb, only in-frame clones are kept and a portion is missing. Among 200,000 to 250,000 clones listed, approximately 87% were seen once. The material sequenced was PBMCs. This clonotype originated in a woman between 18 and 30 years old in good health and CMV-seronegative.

CDR3 in DNA: TGCAGCGCCCAAGACCAAGAAGCTTTCTTT. Encoded protein: CSAQDQEAFF. This chain uses TRBV29-1 with TRBJ1-1; no reliable D call. Trimming took 7 bases from V and 8 from J, leaving 11 bases between them. The CDR3 is made up of 10 amino acids. The germline V gene encodes CDR1 SQVTM and CDR2 ANQGSEA.